This TCR beta chain was sequenced during a study of blood T cell repertoires in COVID-19. Overall study context: PBMCs, B-cell-depleted T cells, or T cells provided the cDNA or gDNA that made up the material.

Authors' analysis steps: Reference gene primer amplification in the assay estimated nucleated cell counts. The repertoire was sequenced with immunoSEQ multiplex PCR; TCRdb's copy has only in-frame clones and lacks some. From that table come the V and J calls and clone size; the DNA was used to work out D and trimming. The repertoire holds some 20,000 clones, around 91% seen once, with 6% to 8% in the top ten. The CDR3 contains 16 residues. Germline loops: CDR1 SGHRS, CDR2 YFSETQ. Deletions cut 0 bases from V and 0 bases from J, with 10 bases between. The sample was peripheral blood. The clonotype comes from a human donor in a cohort sampled during active COVID-19. The J gene is TRBJ2-1, the V gene TRBV5-1, with D possibly matching TRBD1 (6 bases). The CDR3: CASSLDMTGSYNEQFF. For the CDR3, the DNA is TGCGCCAGCAGCTTGGATATGACAGGCTCCTACAATGAGCAGTTCTTC.